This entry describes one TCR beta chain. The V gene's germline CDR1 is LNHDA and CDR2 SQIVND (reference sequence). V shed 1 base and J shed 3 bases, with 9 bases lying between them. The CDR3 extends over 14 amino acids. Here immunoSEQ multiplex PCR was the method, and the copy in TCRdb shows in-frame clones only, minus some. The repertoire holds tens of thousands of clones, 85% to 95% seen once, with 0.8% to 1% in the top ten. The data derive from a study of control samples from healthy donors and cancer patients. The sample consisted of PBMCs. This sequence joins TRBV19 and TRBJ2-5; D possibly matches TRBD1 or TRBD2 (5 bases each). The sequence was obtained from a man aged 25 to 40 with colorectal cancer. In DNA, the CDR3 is TGTGCCAGTAGTATAGGGGGGAGAAAAGAGACCCAGTACTTC. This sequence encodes CASSIGGRKETQYF.